This TCR beta chain was recovered during a study of T cell repertoires in ileal Crohn's disease. Sequencing used immunoSEQ multiplex PCR; TCRdb keeps in-frame clones, though not all of them. The sample holds over 9,500 clones; over 60% are singletons and the top ten take roughly 25%. This clone was found once. Germline assignment: CDR1 MGHRA and CDR2 YSYEKL. CDR3 length: 16 amino acids. Trimming took 0 bases from V and 6 from J, leaving 15 bases between them. The source material was ileal tissue. V gene TRBV4-1 combines with J gene TRBJ2-4; maybe TRBD2 (6 bases). The clonotype originates from an adult with Crohn's disease. CDR3 DNA: TGCGCCAGCAGCCAAGAACGGGACTTAAGACGAAACATTCAGTACTTC. This translates into CASSQERDLRRNIQYF.